These T cell receptor beta chains were read from a single sample in a study of regulatory T cells in long-lasting Graves disease. TCRdb reprocessed the multiplex PCR reads with MiXCR, giving one entry per CDR3 protein. Altogether about 290,000 distinct CDR3 sequences are present, 22% being singletons, with the ten largest covering just over 55%. Sample: peripheral blood mononuclear cells (PBMCs), taken when the disease was refractory, from a patient treated with antithyroid drugs. The receptor set was obtained from a female donor with Graves disease. The CDR3 runs from the conserved cysteine through the conserved F or W. Fields, in order: D gene, J gene, V gene, CDR3 protein. D genes are given only for firm matches.

d_gene: NA
j_gene: TRBJ1-2
v_gene: TRBV19
CDR3aa: CASSPQDGNYGYTF

d_gene: TRBD1
j_gene: TRBJ1-3
v_gene: TRBV28
CDR3aa: CASRFDRGSGNTIYF

d_gene: NA
j_gene: TRBJ1-1
v_gene: TRBV13
CDR3aa: CASNLLQGTNTEAFF

d_gene: NA
j_gene: TRBJ2-5
v_gene: TRBV15
CDR3aa: CATSRAKGEAQYF

d_gene: TRBD2
j_gene: TRBJ2-5
v_gene: TRBV28
CDR3aa: CASSGVREPETQYF

d_gene: NA
j_gene: TRBJ2-5
v_gene: TRBV9
CDR3aa: CASSSGNHYQETQYF

d_gene: NA
j_gene: TRBJ1-1
v_gene: TRBV2
CDR3aa: CASKRGASNTEAFF

d_gene: NA
j_gene: TRBJ2-7
v_gene: TRBV30
CDR3aa: CAWSVWVGEQYF

d_gene: TRBD1
j_gene: TRBJ2-7
v_gene: TRBV9
CDR3aa: CASSPSQGAFEQYF

d_gene: NA
j_gene: TRBJ1-1
v_gene: TRBV6-1
CDR3aa: CASSEFWGSTSLNTEAFF

d_gene: NA
j_gene: TRBJ1-5
v_gene: TRBV28
CDR3aa: CASIQGRGNQPQHF

d_gene: NA
j_gene: TRBJ1-2
v_gene: TRBV2
CDR3aa: CASNGEGPNYGYTF

d_gene: NA
j_gene: TRBJ1-5
v_gene: TRBV28
CDR3aa: CASSFVGNQPQHF

d_gene: TRBD2
j_gene: TRBJ2-1
v_gene: TRBV20-1
CDR3aa: CSAFSGSYVDEQFF

d_gene: NA
j_gene: TRBJ2-5
v_gene: TRBV28
CDR3aa: CASNLFAGQETQYF

d_gene: NA
j_gene: TRBJ1-1
v_gene: TRBV6-5
CDR3aa: CASSYGRLEAFF

d_gene: TRBD1
j_gene: TRBJ2-7
v_gene: TRBV28
CDR3aa: CASATGGFYEQYF

d_gene: NA
j_gene: TRBJ2-7
v_gene: TRBV6-1
CDR3aa: CASETANPYEQYF

d_gene: NA
j_gene: TRBJ1-2
v_gene: TRBV7-2
CDR3aa: CASSFPGRGGYTF

d_gene: TRBD1
j_gene: TRBJ1-1
v_gene: TRBV9
CDR3aa: CASSVGQGFNTEAFF

d_gene: NA
j_gene: TRBJ2-2
v_gene: TRBV20-1
CDR3aa: CSAATNRDKGTGELFF

d_gene: NA
j_gene: TRBJ1-1
v_gene: TRBV30
CDR3aa: CAWIAGMNTEAFF

d_gene: NA
j_gene: TRBJ2-2
v_gene: TRBV6-2/TRBV6-3
CDR3aa: CASRPGAGELFF

d_gene: NA
j_gene: TRBJ1-5
v_gene: TRBV15
CDR3aa: CATSKSAGPNQPQHF

d_gene: TRBD2
j_gene: TRBJ2-1
v_gene: TRBV20-1
CDR3aa: CSASKGTSGRGEQFF

d_gene: NA
j_gene: TRBJ2-7
v_gene: TRBV7-2
CDR3aa: CASSSRDTPGEQYF

d_gene: NA
j_gene: TRBJ1-1
v_gene: TRBV6-1
CDR3aa: CASSEWVSVDTEAFF

d_gene: TRBD2
j_gene: TRBJ2-5
v_gene: TRBV7-9
CDR3aa: CASRPPGDYQETQYF

d_gene: NA
j_gene: TRBJ2-6
v_gene: TRBV11-2
CDR3aa: CASSFVSSGANVLTF

d_gene: TRBD1
j_gene: TRBJ2-7
v_gene: TRBV20-1
CDR3aa: CSAIDRESEQYF

d_gene: TRBD1
j_gene: TRBJ1-1
v_gene: TRBV20-1
CDR3aa: CSASGRTGGRTEAFF

d_gene: TRBD1
j_gene: TRBJ2-5
v_gene: TRBV28
CDR3aa: CASSLQGRGWTQYF

d_gene: TRBD1
j_gene: TRBJ1-2
v_gene: TRBV4-2
CDR3aa: CASSQGLTGGYGYTF

d_gene: NA
j_gene: TRBJ2-2
v_gene: TRBV27
CDR3aa: CASSWGIAGASGELFF

d_gene: NA
j_gene: TRBJ1-1
v_gene: TRBV7-3
CDR3aa: CASSSSDGTEAFF

d_gene: TRBD1
j_gene: TRBJ2-5
v_gene: TRBV7-2
CDR3aa: CASSLTHGQGKETQYF

d_gene: NA
j_gene: TRBJ2-7
v_gene: TRBV28
CDR3aa: CASSHSSYERYF

d_gene: NA
j_gene: TRBJ2-7
v_gene: TRBV27
CDR3aa: CASTQGWGRGYEQYF

d_gene: NA
j_gene: TRBJ2-7
v_gene: TRBV9
CDR3aa: CASSVDSLTYEQYF

d_gene: TRBD1
j_gene: TRBJ2-4
v_gene: TRBV12-3/TRBV12-4
CDR3aa: CASSLSPDRVPHIQYF

d_gene: TRBD1
j_gene: TRBJ1-2
v_gene: TRBV6-5
CDR3aa: CASSWGPGQGAYGYTF

d_gene: NA
j_gene: TRBJ1-5
v_gene: TRBV18
CDR3aa: CASSPGGGMSNQPQHF